This T cell receptor (beta chain) originates from a study of cytomegalovirus exposure and HLA in healthy donors (dated by TCRdb to about 2017). About the full investigation: An earlier analysis of under 600 of the donors reported 250 to 350 Gb of sequence data and some 120 million unique TCR beta sequences from 150 million to 200 million T cells. Four or five DR-DQ haplotypes were handled as single units for association and clustering because linkage in the cohort was strong. In an earlier analysis of more than 550 of the donors, high-throughput TCR beta sequencing was used to judge whether each TCR beta V gene segment behaved as functional or pseudogenic. All discovery cohort repertoires had been generated on a single sequencing platform. To study patterns of TCR occurrence, a later analysis re-analyzed previously published TCR beta repertoires from several hundred donors and added high-resolution HLA genotyping. Using immunosequencing, the study profiled T cell repertoires from 500 to 800 subjects and related those repertoires to cytomegalovirus serostatus. Class I and class II HLA loci were covered by the typing at four-digit resolution. The study was designed to test whether signatures of past pathogen exposure could be identified by cataloging public T cell receptors. Alongside the repertoire data, information on donor age, sex, ethnicity and CMV serostatus was compiled. To predict cytomegalovirus infection status, the study brought together high-throughput TCR immunosequencing, statistical association of individual TCRs with disease status, and machine learning. Along with the approximately 670-subject first cohort, a separate validation cohort of more than 90 different subjects was used. An early release covering about 600 HLA-typed donors comprised about 300 gigabases of sequencing data and approximately 85 million unique TCR sequences. On average, about 200,000 unique TCR beta nucleotide sequences were sequenced per donor among 300 to 500 genotyped donors of the cohort, with roughly 18% of those sequences being non-productive. Genome-wide SNP genotypes for about 65% of the roughly 670 donors were used in a later genetic analysis, which treated that subset as a discovery cohort. The genetic ancestry cluster associated with self-reported Caucasian donors included 80% to 90% of the approximately 400 genotyped donors. The later analysis used no new phenotypic data to find candidate immune exposures, relying instead on TCR beta sequences and their occurrence across donors. The number of typed donors differed by locus: about 620-640 for A, B, C, DRB1 and DQB1; 522 for DQA1; around 580 for DPA1; and around 490 for DPB1. On the study overall, not on this receptor specifically: When HLA alleles, especially DR and DQ, strongly co-occurred, TCR associations were difficult to assign to individual alleles. Most TCR sequences were seen in very few donors, while some public TCRs were found in many individuals. In a later analysis, several top co-occurrence clusters were reported to appear linked to parvovirus B19, influenza, CMV and Epstein-Barr virus. Correlated functional status among segregating V segments might reflect linkage disequilibrium, but an unknown experimental factor could not be ruled out. Some IMGT-functional V segments, including TRBV6-2 and TRBV6-3, could not be distinguished by the 87-base-pair reads and were therefore excluded. The earlier analysis of nearly 600 of the donors excluded seventeen rarely observed V segments, including chromosome 9 orphons, because counts were too low. A further reported finding was that TCR beta sequences accurately predicted the HLA-A and HLA-B alleles for most subjects in the first cohort. It was suggested by the authors that the approach could potentially be generalized to other disease states and immunological phenotypes. The cohort was sequenced for TCR beta chains only, and without alpha or paired-chain data the features that could be detected were limited. In vitro tests confirmed that a few of the cytomegalovirus-associated TCR beta chains recognize cytomegalovirus antigens. According to a later genetic analysis, donors in an Asian-associated ancestry cluster had fewer N-insertions in productive TCRs than the roughly 670-donor mean. The study gave a list of some 150 TCR beta chains associated with cytomegalovirus. Immune exposure information for the cohort was limited to CMV serostatus. In a later analysis, the rate of TCR association differed among HLA loci, with DRB1 alleles having the most associated TCRs and HLA-C alleles having the fewest. Sequencing depth was assumed to be roughly uniform across donors in the presence/absence analyses, though that assumption may not hold. In an earlier analysis of over 550 of the donors, most TCR beta V segments were observed in productive rearrangements about 87% or about 30% of the time, broadly matching IMGT annotations. A cluster of highly shared sequence variants was judged likely to be a technical artifact of the sequencing pipeline. Most CMV-associated TCR beta chains appeared to be HLA-restricted in a later analysis, and the HLA associations seemed to be driven largely by CMV exposure. Compared with equally common non-associated chains, HLA-associated TCR beta chains in a later analysis were more clonally expanded and had lower generation probabilities. A later analysis associated some 17,000 TCR beta sequences with specific HLA alleles at a false discovery rate of 0.05. V-gene and J-gene trimming of TCR beta chains was associated with a missense DCLRE1C variant in a later genetic analysis, and the association was replicated in an independent cohort. The classifier was reported to diagnose cytomegalovirus status with high specificity and sensitivity in both the original and validation cohorts. HLA typing was unavailable for some donors at each locus, so association tests used only the typed subset.

Library preparation employed the immunoSEQ multiplex PCR assay. The multiplex PCR relied on a mix of 60 forward primers for TCR Vbeta segments and 13 reverse primers for TCR Jbeta segments. The CDR3 region of rearranged TCR beta genes was amplified from genomic DNA by a multiplex PCR assay. Amplified TCR beta libraries were sequenced as 87-base-pair reads on the Illumina HiSeq System. On the authors' methods: In a later analysis, 80 million or so unique TCR beta chains were counted across the roughly 610 repertoires, and roughly 11 million of these chains were shared by at least two donors. A nearest-neighbor algorithm error-corrected the raw reads and collapsed the reads into unique sequences, merging closely related sequences to remove PCR and sequencing errors. To assign V, D and J gene segments, CDR3 sequences were aligned to IMGT reference sequences. For a sequence to be retained, a match of at least six nucleotides to both a V gene segment and a J gene segment was required. Rearrangements were classified as productive when the CDR3 lacked stop codons and remained in frame with V and J, and all other rearrangements were classified as non-productive. Following IMGT convention, CDR3 was defined as the stretch from the second conserved V-encoded cysteine to the conserved J-encoded phenylalanine. Sequences without an unambiguous match to a single V gene segment were excluded from the earlier analysis of 450 to 650 of the donors. In an earlier analysis of several hundred of the donors, V segments were called functional above 56.7% productive rearrangements and were called segregating when the between-donor standard deviation exceeded 5%. A statistical classification framework was built for diagnosing cytomegalovirus status from the catalog of TCR beta chain sequences. V and J gene assignment, in a later analysis, came from comparing TCR nucleotide sequences with IMGT/GENE-DB human TR gene sequences. In a later analysis, CDR3 sequences and most-parsimonious VDJ recombination scenarios were assigned using the TCRdist pipeline. In a later analysis, each TCR beta chain was defined by its CDR3 amino acid sequence together with its V-gene family, and reads without a unique V-gene family were excluded. In a later analysis, 550 to 650 highly shared, low-generation-probability nucleotide sequences were removed to address suspected cross-contamination and a sequencing artifact. A later analysis calculated a clonal expansion index for each public chain from normalized within-repertoire ranks of inferred template counts. In a later analysis, generation probabilities were computed with a VDJ recombination model fitted to out-of-frame rearrangements, and the resulting probabilities were checked against IGoR. Hypergeometric tests were used in a later analysis to score TCR-TCR, TCR-HLA and TCR-CMV co-occurrence, with a repertoire-size bias correction applied to the TCR pairs. In a later analysis, false discovery rates were estimated by permuting HLA or CMV assignments 20 times. In a later analysis, co-occurring TCRs were grouped using DBSCAN, with TCRdist sequence similarity added in when clustering inside HLA-allele-positive subsets. Repertoires with fewer than 30,000 or more than 120,000 public chains were left out of co-occurrence clustering, as were a handful of repertoires with anomalous nucleotide sharing. The table was pulled from immuneACCESS by TCRdb, which kept in-frame rearrangements only. Such tables lose some clones; where checked, under half of the loss comes from unresolved V genes, and the rest has no known cause. The V and J calls and the clone size are those of that table, but D and trimming were determined from the DNA. The sample yields under 150,000 clones; 79% were counted once. Clones ranked in the top ten supply 2% of the sample.

The CDR3, from cysteine to phenylalanine, totals 13 residues. The read is trimmed to its CDR3 DNA, 39 bases read in frame from base 1. The CDR1 and CDR2 encoded by the germline V gene (reference sequence) are MNHEY and SMNVEV. Trimming costs V 2 bases and J 2 bases, and their ends lie 4 bases apart. The cohort comprised some 680 healthy bone marrow donors. At the time of sampling, all cohort members were nominally healthy, though unrecorded immune exposures were likely present. The donor tested CMV seronegative, placing the donor among the 350 or so seronegative members of the cohort. A peripheral blood sample was provided by each donor, and peripheral blood mononuclear cells were used for TCR beta sequencing. Genomic DNA was extracted from the blood cell samples with the Qiagen DNeasy Blood Extraction Kit. Remarks on this clone: Its antigen has not been determined. No much larger clone is present one base from it, and per-base qualities are unavailable. Other nucleotide sequences from this sample produce the same CDR3.

This sequence uses TRBV27 and TRBJ1-5; no D gene can be assigned with confidence. This clonotype was obtained from a man younger than 30 in good health and CMV-seronegative. Material for sequencing was PBMCs. The DNA is TGTGCCAGCAGTTTAAGAGGCAATCAGCCCCAGCATTTT. Its translation is CASSLRGNQPQHF.